The sequence of this T cell receptor beta chain was determined in a study of blood T cell repertoires in COVID-19. The CDR3 length is 13 residues. The V gene's germline CDR1 is SSHAT and CDR2 FNYEAQ (reference sequence). Details on this clone: At one end the junction does not follow the germline gene, possibly because of a read error.

Generated by immunoSEQ multiplex PCR, the TCRdb table keeps only in-frame clones and is missing some. Of roughly 67,000 clones in the sample, about 90% were seen once. The sample was peripheral blood. This receptor was taken from a man aged 45-60 years with active COVID-19. The J gene is TRBJ2-5, the V gene TRBV7-7, with 7 bases matching TRBD1. The CDR3 region is CASSRDSQETQYF. CDR3 bases: TGTGCTAGCAGCCGGGACAGCCAAGAGACCCAGTACTTC.